The 5 T cell receptor beta chains below were found in one sample sequenced in a study of T cell repertoires in cytomegalovirus infection. MiXCR, run by TCRdb on the reads, gives a single entry per CDR3 protein. The top ten hold roughly three fifths of the sample, which has approximately 220,000 distinct CDR3 sequences, around 40% seen once. These receptors have no known antigen. The sequences come from CD8+ T cells from cultured PBMCs, collected from culture after CMV antigen stimulation. The receptors derive from a human donor in good health (CMV status not recorded). Some clones in this sample may be carry-over from other donors' samples.

This clonotype was observed a handful of times. V gene TRBV7-6 combines with J gene TRBJ1-2; 7 bases are a match to TRBD1. The CDR3 is 15 residues long. Per the germline V gene, CDR1 is SGHVS and CDR2 is FNYEAQ. V dropped 2 bases and J dropped 3; count of bases not matched to a gene: 6. CDR3 coding DNA: TGTGCCAGCAGCTTATATAAGGGGGCAGACTATGGCTACACCTTC. Its translation is CASSLYKGADYGYTF. Drawing the rest from reference TRBV7-6 and TRBJ1-2, the complete variable domain is GAGVSQSPRYKVTKRGQDVALRCDPISGHVSLYWYRQALGQGPEFLTYFNYEAQQDKSGLPNDRFSAERPEGSISTLTIQRTEQRDSAMYRCASSLYKGADYGYTFGSGTRLTVV.

J is TRBJ2-7 and V is TRBV11-1; D not certain. The germline V gene encodes CDR1 SGHAT and CDR2 FQDESV (reference sequence). This CDR3 spans 13 amino acids. Trimming pared 5 bases from V and 3 bases from J, leaving 11 bases between. The CDR3 region is CASSLPPGYEQYF. The CDR3 DNA is TGTGCCAGCAGCCTTCCCCCGGGCTACGAGCAGTACTTC.

Only a few counts were recorded for this clonotype. The genes are TRBV6-5 and TRBJ2-1; D may match TRBD1 or TRBD2 (7 bases each). V lost 6 bases, J lost 7 bases, and 25 bases lay in between. The CDR3 consists of 17 residues. From germline, CDR1 is MNHEY and CDR2 SVGAGI. Here the CDR3 DNA reads TGTGCCAGCAGCCCCAGGGGGGGAACTAGCCCATTTAATGAGCAGTTCTTC. It codes for CASSPRGGTSPFNEQFF.

This clonotype was counted many times. This rearrangement joins TRBV11-2 to TRBJ1-1; unclear D gene. This CDR3 has 11 amino acids. Germline V gives CDR1 SGHAT, CDR2 FQNNGV. Deletions cut 6 bases from V and 6 bases from J, with 8 bases between. This CDR3 is CASRRGAEAFF. CDR3 DNA: TGTGCCAGCAGAAGAGGCGCTGAAGCTTTCTTT.

This sequence joins TRBV7-9 and TRBJ1-4; 9 positions match TRBD1. V trimming: 5 bases; J trimming: 8 bases; junction bases outside the gene matches: 6. Germline V gene data show CDR1 as SEHNR and CDR2 as FQNEAQ (reference sequence). This CDR3 has 14 residues. As DNA, the CDR3 is TGTGCCAGCAGCCGGGACAGGGTAAACGAAAAACTGTTTTTT. This sequence encodes CASSRDRVNEKLFF.